The 16 T cell receptor beta chains given below trace back to one sample, sequenced in a study of T cell repertoires in cytomegalovirus infection. TCRdb re-called the reads through MiXCR, storing one row per CDR3 protein. The repertoire holds about 180,000 distinct CDR3 sequences, with about a sixth as singletons. Sequenced: CD8+ T cells from PBMCs. Receptor source: a human donor in good health (CMV status not recorded). Some clones in this sample may be carry-over from other donors' samples.

This clonotype was detected only a few times. V and J are TRBV6-2 or TRBV6-3 and TRBJ2-7; D tentatively reads TRBD1 or TRBD2 (5 bases each). V gave up 2 bases and J gave up 7 bases, with 18 bases separating them. Germline loops: CDR1 MNHEY, CDR2 SVGEGT. This CDR3 contains 15 residues. The CDR3 DNA reads as TGTGCCAGCAGTTACCGGGACGGTTCCTTAGGGGAGCAGTACTTC. This gives the protein CASSYRDGSLGEQYF.

This clonotype was observed many times. This chain uses TRBV7-8 with TRBJ1-3; the D gene is possibly TRBD1 (6 bases). Trimming took 5 bases from V and 0 from J, leaving 14 bases between them. Germline CDR1 is SGHVS and CDR2 is FQNEAQ. This CDR3 comprises 16 residues. The CDR3 DNA sequence: TGTGCCAGCAGCCCCAGGGGTTCGGACTCTGGAAACACCATATATTTT. Translating gives CASSPRGSDSGNTIYF.

The sample holds a few counts of this clonotype. The chain joins TRBV7-6 to TRBJ2-7; D uncertain. Germline CDR1 SGHVS, CDR2 FNYEAQ. The CDR3 is 13 amino acids. V lost 7 bases and J 5 bases, leaving 15 bases between the germline ends. The CDR3 loop is CASTSPWEDEQYF. In DNA, the CDR3 is TGTGCCAGCACGTCCCCTTGGGAAGACGAGCAGTACTTC.

The chain has TRBV9 and TRBJ2-1; D is possibly TRBD1 or TRBD2 (5 bases each). The length of the CDR3 is 14 residues. CDR1 is SGDLS and CDR2 is YYNGEE in the germline V gene. V lost 6 bases, J lost 4 bases, and 14 bases lay in between. In DNA form, the CDR3 reads TGTGCCAGCAATGAGGGGAGCCGGTACAATGAGCAGTTCTTC. Protein sequence: CASNEGSRYNEQFF.

This clonotype was counted ten times or more. The chain employs TRBV2 and TRBJ1-1; D gene uncertain. Trimming left V 2 bases short and J 0 bases short, with 10 bases between. The CDR3 has 15 amino acids. Germline CDR1 is SNHLY and CDR2 is FYNNEI. In DNA form, the CDR3 reads TGTGCCAGCAGTGAATCGGGCACCTTGAACACTGAAGCTTTCTTT. Translating gives CASSESGTLNTEAFF. Complete variable domain (other parts from reference TRBV2 and TRBJ1-1): EPEVTQTPSHQVTQMGQEVILRCVPISNHLYFYWYRQILGQKVEFLVSFYNNEISEKSEIFDDQFSVERPDGSNFTLKIRSTKLEDSAMYFCASSESGTLNTEAFFGQGTRLTVV.

This clonotype was detected a few times. The chain is built from TRBV14 and TRBJ2-7, with D unresolved. This CDR3 has 12 residues. Per germline, CDR1 SGHDN and CDR2 FVKESK. Between the trimmed V and J ends, which lost 0 bases and 7 bases, there was a span of 7 bases. CDR3 residues: CASSQEYPEQYF. The CDR3 nucleotides are TGTGCCAGCAGCCAAGAATACCCAGAGCAGTACTTC.

The rearrangement links TRBV7-6 to TRBJ2-2, with D possibly TRBD2 on 7 matching bases. V lost 5 bases and J lost 3, with 22 bases in between. This CDR3 has 18 amino acids. The germline CDR1 and CDR2 sequences are SGHVS and FNYEAQ. The CDR3, as DNA: TGTGCCAGCAGCCGAATTAGGGGCGGGGGCGCCGACACCGGGGAGCTGTTTTTT. Amino acid sequence: CASSRIRGGGADTGELFF.

The gene calls are TRBV29-1 and TRBJ2-3, with D maybe TRBD1 (6 bases). CDR3 length equals 13 residues. V lost 4 bases and J 1 base, leaving 9 bases between the germline ends. Germline V gene lookup returns CDR1 SQVTM and CDR2 ANQGSEA. The CDR3: CSVAGVGTDTQYF. The CDR3 region has the DNA TGCAGCGTTGCAGGGGTGGGCACAGATACGCAGTATTTT.

The chain carries TRBV27 and TRBJ2-2; D perhaps matches TRBD1 (5 bases). The CDR3 runs 15 residues. Looked up from germline, CDR1 is MNHEY and CDR2 is SMNVEV (reference sequence). With 2 bases removed from V and 1 base from J, the gap between germline ends came to 8 bases. CDR3 nucleotide sequence: TGTGCCAGCAGTTTAAGTACAGGGAACACCGGGGAGCTGTTTTTT. It encodes CASSLSTGNTGELFF.

The chain couples TRBV7-9 to TRBJ1-1; D gene unclear. The CDR3 contains 15 residues. V lost 0 bases, J lost 9 bases, and 17 bases lay in between. Germline V CDR1 and CDR2: SEHNR, FQNEAQ (reference sequence). The CDR3 DNA reads TGTGCCAGCAGCTTAGCTGGGTGGTCAGAGGATAAAGCTTTCTTT. Translating it yields CASSLAGWSEDKAFF.

The chain has TRBV7-2 and TRBJ2-1; TRBD1 is a possible D gene (5 bases). From germline, CDR1 is SGHTA and CDR2 FQGNSA. V was clipped by 5 bases and J by 6 bases, with 11 bases between them. CDR3 length equals 13 residues. The CDR3 region has the DNA TGTGCCAGCAGCCTAGGGGTGGGCAATGAGCAGTTCTTC. It is translated as CASSLGVGNEQFF. The full variable domain, in which reference TRBV7-2 and TRBJ2-1 provide the parts outside the CDR3, is GAGVSQSPSNKVTEKGKDVELRCDPISGHTALYWYRQSLGQGLEFLIYFQGNSAPDKSGLPSDRFSAERTGGSVSTLTIQRTQQEDSAVYLCASSLGVGNEQFFGPGTRLTVL.

The chain recombines TRBV28 with TRBJ2-7; 10 positions match TRBD2. This CDR3 contains 14 residues. V was pared by 3 bases and J by 2 bases, with 1 base of the junction left unmatched. In germline, CDR1 is MDHEN, CDR2 SYDVKM. DNA for the CDR3: TGTGCCAGCAGTTTGCTAGCGGGGGCCTACGAGCAGTACTTC. Translation gives CASSLLAGAYEQYF.

This clonotype has more than one count but fewer than ten. The chain employs TRBV12-3 or TRBV12-4 and TRBJ2-1; D is perhaps TRBD1 (7 bases). The CDR3 contains 15 residues. With 8 bases removed from V and 0 bases from J, the gap between germline ends came to 14 bases. The CDR3 DNA is TGTGCCAGCGTCTCAGGGGGGAGCTCCTACAATGAGCAGTTCTTC. It yields the protein CASVSGGSSYNEQFF.

V is TRBV20-1 and J is TRBJ2-7; TRBD2 agrees at 7 bases. V shed 7 bases, J shed 7 bases, and the junction held 10 bases outside the gene matches. The CDR3 sequence is 12 residues long. Per germline, CDR1 DFQATT and CDR2 SNEGSKA (reference sequence). The CDR3: CSVGTISGEQYF. CDR3 coding DNA: TGCAGTGTCGGGACTATTTCGGGTGAGCAGTACTTC.

V usage is TRBV28 and J usage is TRBJ2-1; 9 bases align to TRBD1. V gave up 5 bases and J gave up 1 base; unmatched junction bases: 3. The germline gives CDR1 MDHEN, CDR2 SYDVKM. CDR3 length equals 15 residues. As DNA, the CDR3 is TGTGCCAGCAGTCCAGGGACAGGGTCCTACAATGAGCAGTTCTTC. It translates to CASSPGTGSYNEQFF.

V gene TRBV7-2 combines with J gene TRBJ1-1; D gene unclear. Germline CDR1 is SGHTA and CDR2 is FQGNSA. V was trimmed by 1 base and J by 8 bases, leaving 11 bases between them. The CDR3 is 13 amino acids. The CDR3 coding sequence is TGTGCCAGCAGCTTAGTGGTCGGTCAGGAAGCTTTCTTT. Encoded protein: CASSLVVGQEAFF.